Sequencing of this T cell receptor beta chain was carried out in a study of shared T cell receptors in the human thymus. The protocol was immunoSEQ multiplex PCR, while the TCRdb copy is restricted to in-frame clones and leaves out a portion. The table includes roughly 410,000 clones, 95% detected once. Trimming took 7 bases from V and 2 from J; bases not matched to a gene: 4. The CDR3 runs 14 residues. CDR1 and CDR2 (germline): MNHNY, SVGAGI (reference sequence). V usage is TRBV6-6 and J usage is TRBJ2-5, with 10 positions matching TRBD1. The sample taken for sequencing was thymocytes. The origin of this receptor is a human donor. CDR3: CASTDRGQQETQYF. The CDR3 nucleotides are TGTGCCAGCACTGACAGGGGGCAACAAGAGACCCAGTACTTC.